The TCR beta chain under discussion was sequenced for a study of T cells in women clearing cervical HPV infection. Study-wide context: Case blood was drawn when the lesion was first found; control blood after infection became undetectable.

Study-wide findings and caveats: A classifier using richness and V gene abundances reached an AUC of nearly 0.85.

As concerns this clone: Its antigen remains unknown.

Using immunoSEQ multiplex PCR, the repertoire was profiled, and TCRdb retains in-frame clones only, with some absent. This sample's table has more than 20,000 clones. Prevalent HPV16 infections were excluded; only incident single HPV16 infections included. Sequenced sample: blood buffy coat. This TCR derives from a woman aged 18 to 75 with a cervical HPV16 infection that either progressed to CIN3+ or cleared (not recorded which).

The CDR3 protein is CASSLRREETQYF. The CDR3 DNA, read in part, is TGTGCCAGCAGCTTGCGGCGGGAAGAGACC. V is TRBV5-4 and J is TRBJ2-5, with a weak D call TRBD2 (5 bases). With the read ending 3 residues before the CDR3 end, the germline J gene is used to fill in that end. This CDR3 region has 13 residues. V lost 1 base to trimming and J lost 3 bases, with 7 bases between them. The germline CDR1 and CDR2 sequences are SGHNT and YYREEE (reference sequence).